This record covers a single TCR beta chain. The assay was immunoSEQ multiplex PCR, and TCRdb's table has in-frame clones only and misses some. This table holds some 230,000 clones, more than 75% found once. The sample comes from a study of blood T cell repertoires in COVID-19. Study context: The United States, Italy and Spain supplied acute and convalescent COVID-19 samples.

The CDR3 is 14 amino acids. Germline values: CDR1 SGHDN, CDR2 FVKESK. Trimming took 3 bases from V and 9 from J, leaving 12 bases between them. The source of this sequence is a man in his forties with acute or convalescent COVID-19. The J gene is TRBJ1-6, the V gene TRBV14; possible D gene TRBD1, 5 bases. The sequencing input was peripheral blood. CDR3 sequence: CASSHRDITSPLHF. As DNA, the CDR3 is TGTGCCAGCAGCCACAGGGATATTACTTCACCCCTCCACTTT.